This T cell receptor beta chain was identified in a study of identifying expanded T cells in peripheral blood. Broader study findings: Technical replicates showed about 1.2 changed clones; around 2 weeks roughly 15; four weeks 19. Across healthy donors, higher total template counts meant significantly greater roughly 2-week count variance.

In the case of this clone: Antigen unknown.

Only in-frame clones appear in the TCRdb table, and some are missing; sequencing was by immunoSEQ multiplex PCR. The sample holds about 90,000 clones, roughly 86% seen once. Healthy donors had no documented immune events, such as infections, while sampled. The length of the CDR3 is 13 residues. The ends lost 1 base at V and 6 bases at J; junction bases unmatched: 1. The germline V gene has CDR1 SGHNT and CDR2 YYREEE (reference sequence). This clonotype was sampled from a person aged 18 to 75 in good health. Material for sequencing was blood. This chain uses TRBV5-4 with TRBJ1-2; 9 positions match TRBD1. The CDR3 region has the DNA TGTGCCAGCAGCTTGCGGGACAGGGATGGCTACACCTTC. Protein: CASSLRDRDGYTF.